This TCR beta chain appears in the sequencing data of a study of cytomegalovirus exposure and HLA in healthy donors. Primers: 60 Vbeta forward and 13 Jbeta reverse. Assay used: immunoSEQ multiplex PCR; TCRdb lists only in-frame clones, some missing. The sample has 130,000 to 150,000 clones, 72% seen once. This TCR was recovered from a man aged 35 to 55 in good health and CMV-seronegative. What was sequenced was PBMCs.

In nucleotides, the CDR3 is TGTGCCAGCAGCGTAGGACAGGGGGCGGGGGAGCAGTACTTC. It yields the protein CASSVGQGAGEQYF. This rearrangement joins TRBV9 to TRBJ2-7, with 10 positions matching TRBD1. V gave up 0 bases and J gave up 7 bases; unmatched junction bases: 4. CDR3 length: 14 residues. Germline CDR1 reads SGDLS; CDR2 reads YYNGEE.